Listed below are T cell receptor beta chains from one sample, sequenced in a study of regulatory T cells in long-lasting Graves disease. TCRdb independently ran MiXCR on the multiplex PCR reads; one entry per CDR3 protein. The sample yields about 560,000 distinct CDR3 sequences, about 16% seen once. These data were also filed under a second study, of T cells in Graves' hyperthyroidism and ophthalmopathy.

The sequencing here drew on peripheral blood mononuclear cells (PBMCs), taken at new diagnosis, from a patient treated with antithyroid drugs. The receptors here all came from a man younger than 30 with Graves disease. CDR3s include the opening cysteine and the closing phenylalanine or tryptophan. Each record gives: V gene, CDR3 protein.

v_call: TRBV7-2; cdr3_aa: CAVRAWADLGF
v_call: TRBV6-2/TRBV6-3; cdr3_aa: CASSYSRVGKNIQYF
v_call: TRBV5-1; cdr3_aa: CASSFGTSGSQETQYF
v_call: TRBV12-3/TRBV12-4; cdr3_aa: CASSQTGGFEAFF
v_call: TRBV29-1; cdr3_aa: CSVVGVNGVDTEAFF
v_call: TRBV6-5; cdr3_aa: CASSWGQATPATQYF
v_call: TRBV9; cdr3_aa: CASSVDSGSYNEQFF
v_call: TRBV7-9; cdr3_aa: CTSSIRSVAPYGYTF
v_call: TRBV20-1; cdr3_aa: CSARDPTSGHLYNEQFF
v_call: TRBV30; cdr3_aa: CAFGLASSYNEQFF
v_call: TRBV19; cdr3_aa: CASSIVSGNQETQYF
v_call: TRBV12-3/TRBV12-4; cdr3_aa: CASSFPRHEQYF
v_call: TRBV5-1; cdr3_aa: CASSLDVRQSSYGYTF
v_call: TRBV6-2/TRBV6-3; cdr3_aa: CASSYVLAGGPPYNEQFF
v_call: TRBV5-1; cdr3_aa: CASTPGLAGFQETQYF
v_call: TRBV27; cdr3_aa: CASSLYYRGNQPQHF
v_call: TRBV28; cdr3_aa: CASSRDILNQPQHF
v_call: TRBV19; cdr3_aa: CASSIGEIWGNQPQHF
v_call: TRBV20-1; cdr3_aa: CSARGPTSGGSNEQFF
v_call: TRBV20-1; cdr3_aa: CSARLRGGTNEQFF
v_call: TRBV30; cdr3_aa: CAWSGPSGSGDEQFF
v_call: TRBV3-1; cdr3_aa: CASGPGVGVYEQYF
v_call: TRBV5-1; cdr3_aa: CASSPRGDKNIQYF
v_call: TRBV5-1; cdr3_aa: CAHNSGTSSYNSPLHF
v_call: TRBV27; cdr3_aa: CASSYNVKGGIYEQYF
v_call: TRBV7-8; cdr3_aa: CASSEGFYGNTIYF
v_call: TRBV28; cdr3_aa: CASSPGDIGGSNEQFF
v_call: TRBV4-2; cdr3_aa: CASSQPRGKETQYF
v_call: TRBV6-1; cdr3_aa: CASSERDLREQFF
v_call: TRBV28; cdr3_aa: CANGGWERNEQFF
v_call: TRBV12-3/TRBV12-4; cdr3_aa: CASSLAFYEQYF
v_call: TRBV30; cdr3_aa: CAWSVGPASGSYNEQFF
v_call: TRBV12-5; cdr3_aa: CASGFGGAVFF
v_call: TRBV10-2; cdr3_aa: CASSVQGWNSPLHF
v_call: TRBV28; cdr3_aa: CASTDPGIGTSGRVTGELFF
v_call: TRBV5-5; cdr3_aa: CASSLRESGPPSYEQYF
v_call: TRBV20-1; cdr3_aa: CSARSTSPETQYF